This TCR beta chain was captured by sequencing in a study of early T cells in non-severe SARS-CoV-2 infection. Study information: Sequencing of unsorted whole blood was done on bulk RNA, leaving chains unpaired.

The CDR3 extends over 13 amino acids. The germline V and J ends were trimmed by 4 bases and 5 bases, with 11 bases remaining between them. Per the germline V gene, CDR1 is LGHDT and CDR2 is YNNKEL (reference sequence). This clonotype has a handful of counts. What it binds is not known. Unique molecular identifiers were added to individual cDNA molecules. One entry per CDR3 protein results from TCRdb running MiXCR on the 5' RACE reads. The sample records some 30,000 distinct CDR3 sequences, approximately 6.3% being singletons. Study results and caveats: VDJdb matching, biased toward anti-spike CD8 responses, missed private and CD4 specificities.

This sequence joins TRBV3-1 and TRBJ1-1; the D is unclear. The source is an adult who was a healthcare worker with PCR-confirmed SARS-CoV-2 infection or an uninfected control (not recorded which). Sample: whole blood. CDR3 loop: CASSLDSLTEAFF. CDR3 sequence (DNA): TGTGCCAGCAGCCTCGATTCCCTGACTGAAGCTTTCTTT.